Each of the 3 T cell receptor beta chains below was sequenced from the same sample in a study of CD8 T cells in Susac syndrome. It was with random hexamers that roughly 0.5 to 1 ug RNA was reverse transcribed. TCRdb recomputed calls from the immunoSEQ multiplex PCR reads with MiXCR, one row per CDR3 protein. Here the sample spans fewer than 150,000 distinct CDR3 sequences, about 93% being singletons. Sequencing was carried out using CD8+ T cells from PBMCs. The receptors derive from a human donor in good health.

This chain connects TRBV27 to TRBJ2-4, with D unclear. Looked up from germline, CDR1 is MNHEY and CDR2 is SMNVEV (reference sequence). Trimming took 0 bases from V and 1 from J, leaving 4 bases between them. CDR3 length: 14 residues. The CDR3 DNA is TGTGCCAGCAGTTTATCCGGGGCCAAAAACATTCAGTACTTC. Residues: CASSLSGAKNIQYF.

V is TRBV28 and J is TRBJ2-1, with D maybe TRBD2 (5 bases). The CDR3 totals 15 residues. The V end was cut by 2 bases, the J end by 1 base, with 9 bases between. From germline, CDR1 is MDHEN and CDR2 SYDVKM. This CDR3 reads CASSLVGVSYNEQFF. The CDR3 DNA follows: TGTGCCAGCAGTTTAGTGGGAGTGTCCTACAATGAGCAGTTCTTC.

The rearrangement joins TRBV5-6 to TRBJ2-2; 7 bases map to TRBD1. Germline V lookup: CDR1 SGHDT, CDR2 YYEEEE. The length of the CDR3 is 15 residues. V gave up 3 bases and J gave up 0 bases; unmatched junction bases: 2. CDR3 nucleotide sequence: TGTGCCAGCAGCTACGGGACAGCGAACACCGGGGAGCTGTTTTTT. This sequence encodes CASSYGTANTGELFF.